This TCR beta chain came from a study of shared clonotypes between healthy human individuals. Overall study findings and caveats: When compared with the clonotypes that were shared by all four sorted-subset donors, the non-shared clonotypes turned out to have lower generation probabilities.

With V trimmed by 6 bases and J by 6 bases, 4 bases remained unmatched. From germline, CDR1 is MDHEN and CDR2 SYDVKM. The CDR3 has 13 amino acids. Measured with immunoSEQ multiplex PCR; TCRdb has only the in-frame clones, and not every one. The table has some 1.4 million clones, over 95% seen once. Concerning this clone itself: What it recognizes is unknown.

The genes are TRBV28 and TRBJ1-5, with 8 bases aligning to TRBD1. The sequence came from a man younger than 45 in good health. Sequenced material: naive CD4+ T cells sorted from blood. Subset specified: CD45RA+ positively selected. The CDR3 DNA sequence: TGTGCCAGCAGCCCAGGGGGCGTTCAGCCCCAGCATTTT. Amino acid sequence: CASSPGGVQPQHF.